The sequence of this T cell receptor beta chain was determined in a study of OX40 agonist ivuxolimab in advanced cancers. Across the study: A partial response was reached by three patients: one with hepatocellular carcinoma and two with cutaneous melanoma.

TCRdb's copy holds only in-frame clones and misses some; the assay was immunoSEQ multiplex PCR. There are about 79,000 clones in the sample; about nine tenths occur only once, and 0.33% lies in the top ten. CDR3 length: 17 amino acids. Germline-derived CDR1 and CDR2 are SEHNR and FQNEAQ (reference sequence). With 5 bases removed from V and 4 bases from J, the gap between germline ends came to 21 bases. This TCR was recovered from an adult with an advanced solid tumor such as melanoma, head and neck, liver or kidney cancer. This chain joins TRBV7-9 and TRBJ2-1; a possible D gene is TRBD2 (6 bases). The sample in question was CD4+ or CD8+ T cells sorted from blood, obtained in a trial of the OX40 agonist ivuxolimab. The CDR3 spells CASSPRGGDWVYNEQFF. The CDR3 DNA follows: TGTGCCAGCAGCCCAAGGGGCGGGGATTGGGTTTACAATGAGCAGTTCTTC.